The T cell receptor beta chain under discussion was sequenced for a study of T-cell memory formation after mild COVID-19. TCRdb analysed the 5' RACE reads with MiXCR anew, one entry per CDR3 protein. The repertoire holds roughly 310,000 distinct CDR3 sequences, with 15% as singletons. Study results and caveats: Cross-reactive memory apparently joined, as some responding clones appeared in pre-infection memory.

CDR3 length: 15 residues. The V gene end was trimmed by 5 bases and the J gene end by 11 bases; junction bases not matched to a gene: 14. Per the germline V gene, CDR1 is MNHNY and CDR2 is SVGAGI (reference sequence). As to this clonotype: Its antigen remains unknown.

V gene TRBV6-6 combines with J gene TRBJ1-5; 8 positions agree with TRBD1. The sequencing sample was made of PBMCs or a T cell subset sorted from them (not recorded which). This receptor was identified in a man younger than 30 who had mild COVID-19 (a few samples of this study predate the infection). Cell type and time point are not known. CDR3 residues: CASSHGQGFVETQHF. CDR3 bases: TGTGCCAGCAGTCACGGACAGGGTTTCGTGGAGACCCAGCATTTT.